Shown below are 4 T cell receptor beta chains from a single sample sequenced in a study of sequential checkpoint blockade in melanoma. Clones were read by immunoSEQ multiplex PCR, and TCRdb kept only the in-frame ones, dropping some. The sample contains roughly 6,300 clones, more than 45% of which appear only once. Sample treatment: randomized to nivolumab then ipilimumab (arm A) or the reverse (arm B). The sample here was CD8+ T cells sorted from blood (inferred from file names), taken from a patient given nivolumab and ipilimumab in sequence. These receptors came from a human donor with melanoma.

This clone occurred once. J is TRBJ2-5 and V is TRBV29-1; a possible D gene is TRBD2 (5 bases). The DNA end favors TRBJ2-7, so the J call may be wrong. The CDR3 has 15 residues. Germline V CDR1 and CDR2: SQVTM, ANQGSEA. For the CDR3, the DNA is TGCAGCGTAAATATAGCGAGACACCTCCTCTACGAGCAGTACTTC. Its translation is CSVNIARHLLYEQYF.

The CDR3 sequence is CASGGQGRSGELFF. The CDR3 nucleotides are TGTGCCAGCGGAGGACAGGGGAGGTCCGGGGAGCTGTTTTTT. The V gene is TRBV7-6, the J gene TRBJ2-2; the match to TRBD1 covers 9 bases. Germline CDR1 is SGHVS and CDR2 is FNYEAQ. The CDR3 consists of 14 residues. V was pared by 8 bases and J by 6 bases, with 7 bases of the junction left unmatched.

The rearrangement uses TRBV27 and TRBJ2-3; D uncertain. Germline V gene data show CDR1 as MNHEY and CDR2 as SMNVEV (reference sequence). The germline V and J ends were trimmed by 2 bases and 1 base, with 7 bases remaining between them. This CDR3 spans 14 amino acids. CDR3: CASSLILGTDTQYF. The CDR3 nucleotides read TGTGCCAGCAGTTTAATCCTCGGCACAGATACGCAGTATTTT.

The chain carries TRBV29-1 and TRBJ2-1, with a possible D match to TRBD2 (6 bases). Trimming removed 5 bases at V and 4 bases at J, with 18 bases between. The CDR3 contains 15 residues. Per germline, CDR1 SQVTM and CDR2 ANQGSEA. CDR3 protein: CSVWVVTGLYNEQFF. The CDR3 bases are TGCAGCGTTTGGGTGGTCACGGGACTTTACAATGAGCAGTTCTTC.